These 31 T cell receptor beta chains share one sample of origin, sequenced in a study of cytomegalovirus exposure and HLA in healthy donors. PCR amplification relied on 60 Vbeta primers (plus 13 Jbeta primers). Sequenced by immunoSEQ multiplex PCR; TCRdb stores in-frame clones only, minus some. This sample carries fewer than 200,000 clones, about 77% of them seen once, and the ten largest clones take 2% to 3%. The sequenced sample consisted of PBMCs. All receptors come from a woman between 40 and 55 years old in good health and CMV-seropositive.

J is TRBJ1-5 and V is TRBV25-1, with no clear D. V was clipped by 1 base and J by 0 bases, with 10 bases between them. Germline V gives CDR1 MGHDK, CDR2 SYGVNS. This CDR3 spans 16 amino acids. CDR3 DNA sequence: TGTGCCAGCAGTGAATCTGGCTCAGATAGCAATCAGCCCCAGCATTTT. The encoded protein is CASSESGSDSNQPQHF.

In this sample, this clone turned up a few times. The V and J genes are TRBV6-6 and TRBJ1-3; no definite D call. The CDR3 has 14 amino acids. CDR1 is MNHNY and CDR2 is SVGAGI in the germline V gene (reference sequence). V lost 5 bases, J lost 2 bases, and 10 bases lay in between. The CDR3 reads CASSKEPPGNTIYF. The CDR3 nucleotides read TGTGCCAGCAGTAAGGAGCCGCCTGGAAACACCATATATTTT.

The chain links TRBV7-2 to TRBJ1-6; D is ambiguous. CDR1 and CDR2 from the germline V gene are SGHTA and FQGNSA. The CDR3 loop spans 17 amino acids. Trimming cost V 5 bases and J 0 bases, with 14 bases left between them. The CDR3 nucleotides read TGTGCCAGCAGCCGATATACCCGGGGCTCCTATAATTCACCCCTCCACTTT. It translates to CASSRYTRGSYNSPLHF.

This rearrangement joins TRBV19 to TRBJ2-6; D may be TRBD2 (6 bases). From germline, CDR1 is LNHDA and CDR2 SQIVND (reference sequence). V was trimmed by 5 bases and J by 2 bases, leaving 19 bases between them. CDR3 size: 18 residues. CDR3 residues: CASSVGGALRAGANVLTF. The CDR3 nucleotides are TGTGCCAGTAGTGTTGGCGGGGCGTTAAGGGCTGGGGCCAACGTCCTGACTTTC.

The CDR3 nucleotides read TGTGCCAGCAGGGCAGACAGGGCGAACACCGGGGAGCTGTTTTTT. Translation: CASRADRANTGELFF. The chain is built from TRBV2 and TRBJ2-2; TRBD1 matches at 7 bases. The junction had 4 bases not matched to a gene; V was cut back by 6 bases and J by 0 bases. The CDR3 is 15 residues long. Germline values: CDR1 SNHLY, CDR2 FYNNEI.

This clone was seen more than once but under ten times. The chain employs TRBV11-3 and TRBJ2-7; TRBD2 matches 8 bases. V was pared by 8 bases and J by 4 bases, with 13 bases of the junction left unmatched. The germline V gene encodes CDR1 SGHNT and CDR2 YENEEA. The CDR3 is 15 amino acids. The CDR3 DNA follows: TGTGCCAGCCCCACGAGCGGGGGATGCGAGTACGAGCAGTACTTC. This translates into CASPTSGGCEYEQYF.

The V gene is TRBV5-4, the J gene TRBJ1-1; TRBD1 might be the D (6 bases). Germline loops: CDR1 SGHNT, CDR2 YYREEE (reference sequence). The CDR3 has 14 residues. Trimming removed 2 bases at V and 0 bases at J, with 8 bases between. DNA of the CDR3: TGTGCCAGCAGCTTAGGACAGATGAACACTGAAGCTTTCTTT. Protein product: CASSLGQMNTEAFF.

The V call is TRBV5-8, the J call TRBJ2-2; 10 bases match TRBD1. This CDR3 region has 16 residues. The junction had 5 bases not matched to a gene; V was cut back by 4 bases and J by 2 bases. The germline gives CDR1 SGHTS, CDR2 YDEGEE. The CDR3 sequence: CASSKWTGGNTGELFF. CDR3 nucleotide sequence: TGTGCCAGCAGCAAATGGACAGGGGGTAACACCGGGGAGCTGTTTTTT. Variable domain in full (rest from reference TRBV5-8 and TRBJ2-2): EAGVTQSPTHLIKTRGQQATLRCSPISGHTSVYWYQQALGLGLQFLLWYDEGEERNRGNFPPRFSGRQFPNYSSELNVNALELEDSALYLCASSKWTGGNTGELFFGEGSRLTVL.

The chain couples TRBV2 to TRBJ2-1; possibly TRBD2 for D (5 bases). CDR1 is SNHLY, CDR2 FYNNEI, per germline. V lost 6 bases and J lost 6, with 6 bases in between. There are 11 residues in the CDR3. CDR3 amino acids: CASRTSNEQFF. CDR3 DNA: TGTGCCAGCAGAACTAGCAATGAGCAGTTCTTC.

The gene calls are TRBV7-9 and TRBJ1-6, with D possibly matching TRBD1 (6 bases). CDR3 length equals 14 residues. Germline V gives CDR1 SEHNR, CDR2 FQNEAQ (reference sequence). The germline V and J ends were trimmed by 5 bases and 6 bases, with 11 bases remaining between them. The CDR3 is CASSTGQSNSPLHF. The DNA of the CDR3 is TGTGCCAGCAGCACAGGACAGAGTAATTCACCCCTCCACTTT.

The chain recombines TRBV28 with TRBJ2-7, with 9 nucleotides matching TRBD1. V lost 2 bases and J lost 3; bases outside the gene matches: 2. The CDR3 has 14 residues. CDR1 MDHEN and CDR2 SYDVKM come from the germline V gene. The CDR3 spells CASSLMGQGYEQYF. CDR3 sequence (DNA): TGTGCCAGCAGTTTAATGGGACAGGGCTACGAGCAGTACTTC.

J is TRBJ1-1 and V is TRBV10-2; D possibly corresponds to TRBD1 (6 bases). Trimming cost V 6 bases and J 2 bases, with 7 bases left between them. This CDR3 contains 12 residues. Germline V gene data show CDR1 as WSHSY and CDR2 as SAAADI. The CDR3 spells CASRQGNTEAFF. The CDR3 region has the DNA TGCGCCAGCAGACAGGGCAACACTGAAGCTTTCTTT.

V is TRBV6-5 and J is TRBJ1-2; 12 nucleotides align to TRBD1. V shed 10 bases and J 8 bases; nucleotides not matched to a gene: 11. The length of the CDR3 is 14 residues. Per the germline V gene, CDR1 is MNHEY and CDR2 is SVGAGI. Here the CDR3 reads CATMWDRGPGGYTF. The CDR3 region has the DNA TGTGCCACCATGTGGGACAGGGGGCCGGGAGGCTACACCTTC.

This chain joins TRBV19 and TRBJ2-7; 9 nucleotides agree with TRBD2. Germline V CDR1 and CDR2: LNHDA, SQIVND (reference sequence). There are 15 residues in the CDR3. After removal of 2 bases from V and 2 bases from J, the junction contained 4 bases not matched to a gene. CDR3 sequence: CASSISSGSTYEQYF. The CDR3 nucleotides are TGTGCCAGTAGTATAAGTAGCGGGAGCACCTACGAGCAGTACTTC.

The genes are TRBV19 and TRBJ1-2; D may be TRBD1 (6 bases). From germline, CDR1 is LNHDA and CDR2 SQIVND (reference sequence). Deletions cut 3 bases from V and 4 bases from J, with 9 bases between. The CDR3 totals 13 residues. The CDR3 reads CASSMRTAYGYTF. The CDR3 DNA reads as TGTGCCAGTAGTATGAGGACAGCCTATGGCTACACCTTC.

CDR3 coding DNA: TGTGCCAGCATTCGGACAGGGGCCGACAATGAGCAGTTCTTC. Its protein is CASIRTGADNEQFF. This rearrangement joins TRBV6-1 to TRBJ2-1, with TRBD1 matching over 9 bases. Germline V gene lookup returns CDR1 MNHNS and CDR2 SASEGT. This CDR3 is 14 amino acids long. Unmatched junction bases numbered 6, after V lost 7 bases and J lost 5 bases.

This chain links TRBV6-6 with TRBJ1-1, with D perhaps TRBD1 (5 bases). This CDR3 has 14 amino acids. In germline, CDR1 is MNHNY, CDR2 SVGAGI (reference sequence). V was pared by 3 bases and J by 1 base, with 9 bases between. The CDR3: CASSYQGANTEAFF. The CDR3 nucleotides are TGTGCCAGCAGTTATCAGGGCGCGAACACTGAAGCTTTCTTT.

The rearrangement links TRBV5-1 to TRBJ2-3; D might be TRBD2 (5 bases). Germline assignment: CDR1 SGHRS and CDR2 YFSETQ. The CDR3 is made up of 16 amino acids. V was shortened by 4 bases and J by 3 bases, with 18 bases between the two germline ends. The CDR3 loop reads CASSTDRGVGTDTQYF. The CDR3 DNA is TGCGCCAGCAGCACCGATCGGGGTGTTGGGACAGATACGCAGTATTTT.

The chain is built from TRBV10-3 and TRBJ2-2; 10 bases agree with TRBD1. CDR3 length: 14 residues. J was trimmed by 8 bases and V by 8 bases; bases with no gene match: 8. Germline V gene lookup returns CDR1 ENHRY and CDR2 SYGVKD. CDR3 residues: CAIRPGQGFGELFF. The CDR3 DNA is TGTGCCATCCGTCCGGGACAGGGGTTTGGGGAGCTGTTTTTT.

This chain uses TRBV18 with TRBJ1-1; 8 bases fit TRBD1. This CDR3 comprises 18 residues. V lost 0 bases, J lost 4 bases, and 13 bases stayed unmatched. CDR1 and CDR2 from the germline V gene are KGHSH and LQKENI. Here the CDR3 reads CASSPPLSAGGYLTEAFF. The CDR3, as DNA: TGTGCCAGCTCACCACCTTTGAGTGCAGGGGGCTATCTCACTGAAGCTTTCTTT.

J is TRBJ2-4 and V is TRBV7-8; weak D call: TRBD1 (5 bases). The V end lost 5 bases, the J end lost 9 bases, and 23 bases lay between the germline ends. Germline CDR1 SGHVS, CDR2 FQNEAQ. This CDR3 comprises 16 residues. The CDR3 sequence: CASSPRRQGTMGIQYF. CDR3 bases: TGTGCCAGCAGCCCGCGGCGCCAGGGTACTATGGGCATTCAGTACTTC.

This clone was seen a few times. The chain recombines TRBV6-5 with TRBJ1-1; TRBD1 is a possible D gene (6 bases). This CDR3 is 14 amino acids long. CDR1 and CDR2 from the germline V gene are MNHEY and SVGAGI. V lost 6 bases, J lost 2 bases, and 13 bases lay in between. For the CDR3, the DNA is TGTGCCAGCAGAAAAAGGACAGCCAACACTGAAGCTTTCTTT. It specifies CASRKRTANTEAFF.

The chain is built from TRBV4-1 and TRBJ2-1; TRBD2 agrees at 9 bases. Per the germline V gene, CDR1 is MGHRA and CDR2 is YSYEKL. The CDR3 has 16 amino acids. Losses at the gene ends were 4 bases for V and 4 bases for J; bases not matched to a gene: 8. The CDR3 region has the DNA TGCGCCAGCAGCCGCATAGCGGGAGCGGGTTACAATGAGCAGTTCTTC. Translating it yields CASSRIAGAGYNEQFF.

The gene calls are TRBV5-1 and TRBJ2-6; D unresolved. Trimming stripped 4 bases from V and 0 bases from J, with 8 bases between. Germline V gene data show CDR1 as SGHRS and CDR2 as YFSETQ. This CDR3 has 15 amino acids. The DNA of the CDR3 is TGCGCCAGCAGCCCTCAGCGCTCTGGGGCCAACGTCCTGACTTTC. It yields the protein CASSPQRSGANVLTF.

The genes are TRBV28 and TRBJ2-1, with 9 nucleotides matching TRBD2. This CDR3 has 15 amino acids. CDR1 and CDR2 from the germline V gene are MDHEN and SYDVKM. V shed 5 bases, J shed 10 bases, and the junction held 12 bases outside the gene matches. CDR3: CASSGSSSGEGEQFF. As DNA, the CDR3 is TGTGCCAGCAGTGGGTCGTCTAGCGGGGAAGGCGAGCAGTTCTTC. Complete variable domain (other parts from reference TRBV28 and TRBJ2-1): DVKVTQSSRYLVKRTGEKVFLECVQDMDHENMFWYRQDPGLGLRLIYFSYDVKMKEKGDIPEGYSVSREKKERFSLILESASTNQTSMYLCASSGSSSGEGEQFFGPGTRLTVL.

The V and J genes are TRBV11-2 and TRBJ1-3; D gene uncertain. Germline CDR1 reads SGHAT; CDR2 reads FQNNGV. This CDR3 is built from 14 residues. Trimming shortened V by 4 bases and J by 0 bases, and 7 bases separated the two germline ends. The CDR3 reads CASSSVVSGNTIYF. Written as DNA, the CDR3 is TGTGCCAGCAGCTCCGTTGTCTCTGGAAACACCATATATTTT.

The V and J genes are TRBV30 and TRBJ1-6, with D uncertain. The CDR3 is 14 amino acids. Germline loops: CDR1 GTSNPN, CDR2 SVGIG (reference sequence). V was pared by 4 bases and J by 7 bases, with 14 bases between. The DNA of the CDR3 is TGTGCCTGGACCCCGGACTCGCGGAATTCACCCCTCCACTTT. Its protein product is CAWTPDSRNSPLHF.

The chain combines TRBV9 with TRBJ2-1, with 7 bases lining up with TRBD1. Germline V lookup: CDR1 SGDLS, CDR2 YYNGEE. V was clipped by 0 bases and J by 6 bases; unmatched bases: 6. CDR3 length: 15 amino acids. CDR3 protein: CASSVGDRLSNEQFF. The DNA of the CDR3 is TGTGCCAGCAGCGTAGGGGACAGACTCAGCAATGAGCAGTTCTTC.

For the CDR3, the DNA is TGTGCCAGCAGCCTCGGGGTTAGGGAGGGTCAGCCCCAGCATTTT. It yields the protein CASSLGVREGQPQHF. This chain connects TRBV5-8 to TRBJ1-5; no definite D call. Germline loops: CDR1 SGHTS, CDR2 YDEGEE. CDR3 length equals 15 residues. V shed 4 bases and J shed 6 bases, with 17 bases lying between them. Full variable domain (remainder filled in from reference TRBV5-8 and TRBJ1-5): EAGVTQSPTHLIKTRGQQATLRCSPISGHTSVYWYQQALGLGLQFLLWYDEGEERNRGNFPPRFSGRQFPNYSSELNVNALELEDSALYLCASSLGVREGQPQHFGDGTRLSIL.

The rearrangement links TRBV5-1 to TRBJ1-4; tentatively, D is TRBD1 (6 bases). The V end was cut by 2 bases, the J end by 2 bases, with 10 bases between. The CDR3 consists of 15 residues. Germline V gene sequence: CDR1 SGHRS, CDR2 YFSETQ. CDR3 nucleotide sequence: TGCGCCAGCAGCTTACAGGGCTTGACTAATGAAAAACTGTTTTTT. The encoded protein is CASSLQGLTNEKLFF.

In this sample, this clone turned up once. The chain joins TRBV7-9 to TRBJ2-1; TRBD2 matches at 13 bases. This CDR3 is built from 16 residues. Losses at the gene ends were 5 bases for V and 7 bases for J; bases not matched to a gene: 8. CDR1 is SEHNR and CDR2 is FQNEAQ in the germline V gene (reference sequence). The CDR3 loop reads CASSPPGLAGANEQFF. The CDR3 region has the DNA TGTGCCAGCAGCCCACCCGGACTAGCGGGGGCAAATGAGCAGTTCTTC.